The T cell receptor (beta chain) described here comes from a study of blood T cells in healthy people across ages. Study conclusions and caveats: PBMCs left unsorted prevented a conclusive naive versus antigen-experienced comparison.

Trimming shortened V by 3 bases and J by 0 bases, and 6 bases separated the two germline ends. CDR1 is SNHLY, CDR2 FYNNEI, per germline. This CDR3 is built from 13 residues. There are many counts of this clonotype. Its antigen remains unknown. It was with a sample-barcoded 5' primer and a J-beta primer mix that a second PCR of roughly 7 to 12 cycles was run. TCRdb called the 5' RACE reads again in MiXCR, with one record for every CDR3 protein. The sample holds about 930,000 distinct CDR3 sequences, 25% to 35% seen once. This same sample was also taken into another study, of T cells of mothers and their children. That source reports: Related mother-child pairs showed slightly higher but non-significant overlap than unrelated pairs.

The sequenced sample was blood. The TCR was taken from a woman aged 40 to 55 in good health. The chain carries TRBV2 and TRBJ2-7, with D unresolved. CDR3 sequence reads: CASSDHSSYEQYF. The CDR3 region has the DNA TGTGCCAGCAGTGACCATTCCTCCTACGAGCAGTACTTC.